The 24 T cell receptor beta chains reported below all come from one sample, sequenced in a study of blood T cell repertoires in COVID-19. Using immunoSEQ multiplex PCR, the repertoire was profiled, and TCRdb retains in-frame clones only, with some absent. The top ten clones hold around 3.9% of a sample with some 300,000 clones, around four fifths of them seen once. The sequenced sample was peripheral blood. The source is a woman aged 50 to 65 with active or convalescent COVID-19.

The CDR3 nucleotides read TGTGCCAGCAGCCCTCGACAGGGTAGCACAGATACGCAGTATTTT. Its protein is CASSPRQGSTDTQYF. This rearrangement joins TRBV11-3 to TRBJ2-3; 7 nucleotides align to TRBD1. With 5 bases clipped from V and 0 bases from J, the junction kept 5 bases outside the gene matches. The CDR3 extends over 15 amino acids. Germline CDR1 is SGHNT and CDR2 is YENEEA.

The rearrangement links TRBV28 to TRBJ1-2; 8 nucleotides line up with TRBD1. J lost 4 bases, V lost 6 bases, and 7 bases had no gene match. The germline gives CDR1 MDHEN, CDR2 SYDVKM. The CDR3 has 14 residues. The CDR3 DNA is TGTGCCAGCAGGGAATCCGGGACAGGCTATGGCTACACCTTC. It translates to CASRESGTGYGYTF.

V usage is TRBV2 and J usage is TRBJ1-4; 9 positions agree with TRBD1. Germline lookup yields CDR1 SNHLY and CDR2 FYNNEI. J gave up 8 bases and V 6 bases, and 10 bases lay outside the gene matches. This CDR3 has 15 residues. As DNA, the CDR3 is TGTGCCAGCAGCGCCTACGACAGGGGGGGGGAAAAACTGTTTTTT. Its translation: CASSAYDRGGEKLFF.

The chain links TRBV27 to TRBJ1-1; no definite D call. Germline assignment: CDR1 MNHEY and CDR2 SMNVEV (reference sequence). The V and J ends lost 5 bases and 2 bases respectively, with 9 bases between them. This CDR3 is 13 amino acids long. Written as DNA, the CDR3 is TGTGCCAGCAGTCTAAGCGTTAACACTGAAGCTTTCTTT. Encoded protein: CASSLSVNTEAFF.

V gene TRBV7-3 combines with J gene TRBJ2-3, with D possibly being TRBD2 (5 bases). This CDR3 is built from 15 residues. V gave up 5 bases and J gave up 2 bases, with 14 bases separating them. CDR1 is SGHTA and CDR2 is FQGTGA in the germline V gene. The CDR3 DNA sequence: TGTGCCAGCAGCCCCGGGGAAAGCTACACAGATACGCAGTATTTT. Translation: CASSPGESYTDTQYF.

The V and J genes are TRBV14 and TRBJ2-7, with 8 positions matching TRBD2. The CDR3 length is 12 residues. J gave up 5 bases and V 5 bases, and 2 bases lay outside the gene matches. Germline V CDR1 and CDR2: SGHDN, FVKESK. In DNA form, the CDR3 reads TGTGCCAGCAGCTTTAGCGGGAACGAGCAGTACTTC. Its translation is CASSFSGNEQYF.

V usage is TRBV10-3 and J usage is TRBJ1-1, with a possible D match to TRBD1 (6 bases). CDR1 ENHRY and CDR2 SYGVKD come from the germline V gene. The CDR3 has 14 residues. V lost 3 bases to trimming and J lost 4 bases, with 12 bases between them. The CDR3 sequence: CAISDATGSTEAFF. The CDR3 DNA reads TGTGCCATCAGTGACGCCACAGGGAGCACTGAAGCTTTCTTT.

This chain's CDR3 is CATTHTRNQPQHF. The CDR3 DNA sequence: TGTGCCACCACCCATACGAGGAATCAGCCCCAGCATTTT. The J gene is TRBJ1-5, the V gene TRBV24-1, with D hard to call. Germline loops: CDR1 KGHDR, CDR2 SFDVKD. This CDR3 contains 13 residues. V lost 8 bases and J lost 4, with 11 bases in between.

The chain uses TRBV19 and TRBJ1-1; D unclear. The CDR3 is 14 amino acids. Germline loops: CDR1 LNHDA, CDR2 SQIVND (reference sequence). V lost 6 bases and J lost 1, with 12 bases in between. The CDR3 DNA sequence: TGTGCCAGTAGCACAAAACCGGGGAACACTGAAGCTTTCTTT. Amino acid sequence: CASSTKPGNTEAFF.

The genes are TRBV3-1 (or the pseudogene TRBV3-2) and TRBJ2-1; the match to TRBD2 covers 8 bases. Trimming at V came to 3 bases and at J to 8 bases, leaving 15 bases not matched to a gene. Per germline, CDR1 LGHDT and CDR2 YNNKEL (reference sequence). This CDR3 is 17 amino acids long. CDR3 residues: CASSQESGRWAVDEQFF. CDR3 nucleotides: TGTGCCAGCAGCCAGGAAAGCGGGAGATGGGCGGTCGATGAGCAGTTCTTC.

This clone was recorded once. The chain employs TRBV10-3 and TRBJ2-1, with 13 bases fitting TRBD2. CDR3 length equals 15 residues. CDR1 ENHRY and CDR2 SYGVKD come from the germline V gene. With 6 bases clipped from V and 8 bases from J, the junction kept 7 bases outside the gene matches. CDR3 loop: CAISRTSGREDEQFF. The CDR3 bases are TGTGCCATCAGCCGGACTAGCGGGAGAGAGGATGAGCAGTTCTTC.

This rearrangement joins TRBV4-1 to TRBJ2-2, with TRBD2 matching over 13 bases. The V gene's germline CDR1 is MGHRA and CDR2 YSYEKL. V lost 6 bases, J lost 5 bases, and 12 bases stayed unmatched. The CDR3 spans 18 residues. The CDR3 nucleotides are TGCGCCAGCAGAGACCTACTAGCGGGAGGGCCGAGTACCGGGGAGCTGTTTTTT. Its translation is CASRDLLAGGPSTGELFF.

Ten or more counts support this clone. The V gene is TRBV2, the J gene TRBJ2-7; 12 bases line up with TRBD2. V dropped 6 bases and J dropped 3; count of bases not matched to a gene: 3. CDR1 is SNHLY, CDR2 FYNNEI, per germline. CDR3 length: 14 residues. Here the CDR3 DNA reads TGTGCCAGCAGGGCGACTAGCGGGGGCTACGAGCAGTACTTC. Protein product: CASRATSGGYEQYF. Together with reference TRBV2 and TRBJ2-7, the CDR3 gives the full variable domain: EPEVTQTPSHQVTQMGQEVILRCVPISNHLYFYWYRQILGQKVEFLVSFYNNEISEKSEIFDDQFSVERPDGSNFTLKIRSTKLEDSAMYFCASRATSGGYEQYFGPGTRLTVT.

A few counts support this clone. V usage is TRBV19 and J usage is TRBJ2-7; 9 bases fit TRBD1. With V trimmed by 4 bases and J by 3 bases, 10 bases remained unmatched. The length of the CDR3 is 16 residues. Germline CDR1 LNHDA, CDR2 SQIVND (reference sequence). CDR3 loop: CASSTPPGQGHYEQYF. The CDR3 DNA sequence: TGTGCCAGTAGTACCCCGCCGGGACAGGGTCACTACGAGCAGTACTTC. The full variable domain, completed using reference TRBV19 and TRBJ2-7, is DGGITQSPKYLFRKEGQNVTLSCEQNLNHDAMYWYRQDPGQGLRLIYYSQIVNDFQKGDIAEGYSVSREKKESFPLTVTSAQKNPTAFYLCASSTPPGQGHYEQYFGPGTRLTVT.

The genes are TRBV5-4 and TRBJ2-5; 12 bases are a match to TRBD2. Germline V gene lookup returns CDR1 SGHNT and CDR2 YYREEE (reference sequence). CDR3 length equals 18 residues. The junction had 12 bases not matched to a gene; V was cut back by 4 bases and J by 2 bases. The CDR3 region has the DNA TGTGCCAGCAGCCTGAAACCGGGACTAGCGGGCGCTCAAGAGACCCAGTACTTC. It is translated as CASSLKPGLAGAQETQYF.

V is TRBV6-6 and J is TRBJ1-2; 10 nucleotides match TRBD1. The length of the CDR3 is 16 residues. The V segment lost 6 bases and the J segment 0 bases; nucleotides outside the gene matches: 7. The germline CDR1 and CDR2 sequences are MNHNY and SVGAGI (reference sequence). CDR3 DNA sequence: TGTGCCAGCAGCCAGACAGGGGGCGCCCCTAACTATGGCTACACCTTC. It encodes CASSQTGGAPNYGYTF.

Comments on this clone: A junction boundary mismatches the germline segment, possibly from a read error. The CDR3 region is CARSHWGGPGANVLTF. CDR3 bases: TGTGCCCGCAGCCACTGGGGGGGGCCGGGGGCCAACGTCCTGACTTTC. This sequence joins TRBV3-1 (or the pseudogene TRBV3-2) and TRBJ2-6, with a possible D match to TRBD2 (7 bases). Per germline, CDR1 LGHDT and CDR2 YNNKEL (reference sequence). CDR3 size: 16 residues.

The chain has TRBV3-1 (or the pseudogene TRBV3-2) and TRBJ1-6; D unresolved. The germline CDR1 and CDR2 sequences are LGHDT and YNNKEL (reference sequence). The CDR3 is made up of 16 amino acids. Between the trimmed V and J ends, which lost 0 bases and 2 bases, there was a span of 8 bases. In DNA form, the CDR3 reads TGTGCCAGCAGCCAAGACCGAAGCGCCTATAATTCACCCCTCCACTTT. Translating gives CASSQDRSAYNSPLHF.

The chain couples TRBV5-6 to TRBJ2-7; TRBD2 might be the D (5 bases). The CDR3 is 16 amino acids. Trimming pared 1 base from V and 3 bases from J, leaving 17 bases between. Germline V gene data show CDR1 as SGHDT and CDR2 as YYEEEE. The CDR3 sequence: CASSLTGIWGHYEQYF. In nucleotides, the CDR3 is TGTGCCAGCAGCTTGACGGGGATCTGGGGTCACTACGAGCAGTACTTC.

The J gene is TRBJ1-2, the V gene TRBV4-1, with 7 bases identical to TRBD1. The CDR3 extends over 15 amino acids. Germline CDR1 is MGHRA and CDR2 is YSYEKL. The trim removed 1 base at V and 4 bases at J, leaving 6 bases unmatched. The CDR3 loop reads CASSQGGTATYGYTF. CDR3 sequence (DNA): TGCGCCAGCAGCCAAGGGGGGACAGCGACCTATGGCTACACCTTC.

This chain uses TRBV4-2 with TRBJ1-2; D unresolved. Trimming left V 1 base short and J 0 bases short, with 12 bases between. Germline-derived CDR1 and CDR2 are LGHNA and YNFKEQ. This CDR3 region has 16 residues. The CDR3 region is CASSQGGRNSNYGYTF. Written as DNA, the CDR3 is TGTGCCAGCAGCCAAGGCGGTCGGAATTCTAACTATGGCTACACCTTC.

CDR3 residues: CASSQDGRNNSPLHF. For the CDR3, the DNA is TGTGCCAGCAGCCAAGATGGCAGAAATAATTCACCCCTCCACTTT. The chain couples TRBV14 to TRBJ1-6; no clear D. V shed 0 bases and J shed 5 bases, with 8 bases lying between them. This CDR3 has 15 amino acids. Germline V CDR1 and CDR2: SGHDN, FVKESK.

The rearrangement links TRBV12-5 to TRBJ2-3, with D perhaps matching TRBD2 (6 bases). Germline loops: CDR1 LGHNT, CDR2 FRNRAP. The length of the CDR3 is 15 residues. V shed 6 bases and J shed 2 bases, with 15 bases lying between them. CDR3 loop: CASGPGLQYTDTQYF. In DNA, the CDR3 is TGTGCTAGTGGCCCGGGACTTCAATACACAGATACGCAGTATTTT.

V and J are TRBV6-2 or TRBV6-3 and TRBJ1-5; D may be TRBD1 (6 bases). Trimming took off 4 bases at V and 4 bases at J, with 8 bases between the two ends. Germline V gives CDR1 MNHEY, CDR2 SVGEGT. The CDR3 sequence is 13 residues long. The CDR3 sequence: CASSSRGNQPQHF. The CDR3 DNA reads as TGTGCCAGCAGTTCCAGGGGAAATCAGCCCCAGCATTTT.